This T cell receptor (beta chain) was sequenced during a study of PD-1 blockade in mismatch repair-deficient tumors (dated by TCRdb to 2015 to 2018). For the wider study: Between September 2013 and 2016, the trial enrolled about 93 consecutive patients with about twelve mismatch repair-deficient cancer types, every one of whom had been previously treated and was progressing. Tumor-associated T cell clones were tracked in the peripheral blood of patients responding to PD-1 blockade by deep sequencing of TCR CDR3 regions. The full study reports these points: Tumor-resident clones, often undetectable in blood before treatment, expanded rapidly after pembrolizumab and then contracted, generally before radiologic responses.

Library preparation used the immunoSEQ multiplex PCR assay. TCRdb stores this immuneACCESS table with in-frame sequences only. Part of the clones is absent; in the studies checked, under half of the shortfall reflects unresolved V genes, and no reason is known for the rest. The table for this sample lists 35,000 to 40,000 clones; around 79% of them were counted only once. The ten top clones hold under 25% of the sample. Mismatch repair deficiency was established in every enrolled patient by polymerase chain reaction or immunohistochemistry. A few patients who responded to pembrolizumab therapy underwent TCR sequencing. Pembrolizumab PD-1 blockade was prospectively tested in advanced mismatch repair-deficient cancers, regardless of tissue of origin, in the phase II trial. Serial peripheral blood T cell samples were collected before and at multiple times after starting PD-1 blockade. The timing of each blood sample was reported as weeks after the first dose of pembrolizumab.

In regard to this clone: The antigen it binds to is not known. The record has no base qualities; no much larger clone is one base away.

Trimming accounts for 8 bases at V and 3 bases at J, while the number of junction bases matched to no gene is 13. Taken from the germline V gene, the CDR1 and CDR2 loops are MDHEN and SYDVKM. The CDR3 covers 16 residues, taking in both the cysteine and the phenylalanine. Only the CDR3 part of the read is kept: 48 bases, read in frame from the first base. Specimen: peripheral blood, collected 4 weeks after starting pembrolizumab. The receptor comes from an adult with mismatch repair-deficient cancer. The sequence is built from TRBV28 and TRBJ1-2, with TRBD1 identical over 9 junction bases. The CDR3 here reads CASRTGEVLYDYGYTF. The DNA reads as follows: TGTGCCAGCCGGACAGGGGAGGTGTTGTATGACTATGGCTACACCTTC.